This T cell receptor (beta chain) was recorded in a study of CD8 T cells in ankylosing spondylitis. This clonotype was seen a handful of times. TCRdb reprocessed the 5' RACE reads with MiXCR, giving one entry per CDR3 protein. The table lists around 320,000 distinct CDR3 sequences, under 25% of them singletons. CDR1 KGHDR and CDR2 SFDVKD come from the germline V gene. With 4 bases clipped from V and 5 bases from J, the junction kept 7 bases outside the gene matches. The CDR3 sequence is 16 residues long. This TCR was sampled from a female donor with ankylosing spondylitis or in good health (not recorded which). This chain connects TRBV24-1 to TRBJ2-3; TRBD1 matches 11 bases. The sample comprised blood, either unsorted or a sorted T cell fraction (not recorded which). The CDR3 is CATSDPDRGRGDTQYF. DNA of the CDR3: TGTGCCACCAGTGACCCGGACAGGGGGCGAGGAGATACGCAGTATTTT.